This is a list of T cell receptor beta chains from one sample in a study of cytomegalovirus exposure and HLA in healthy donors. Only in-frame clones appear in the TCRdb table, and some are missing; sequencing was by immunoSEQ multiplex PCR. Among around 130,000 clones listed, approximately 80% were seen once. The sequenced sample was PBMCs. The source is a man in his thirties or forties in good health and CMV-seronegative. The CDR3 runs from the conserved cysteine through the conserved F or W. Each record gives: J gene, V gene, D gene, clone size, CDR3 length, CDR3 protein, CDR3 DNA. The D gene is left open where the match is weak. Clone size, where shown, is once, few, many, or a class for clones that have expanded.

>TRBJ1-5|TRBV5-4|.|once|16
CASSLSGEGSDQPQHF
TGTGCCAGCAGCTTGAGTGGAGAAGGGAGCGACCAGCCCCAGCATTTT
>TRBJ2-1|TRBV2|TRBD1|.|14
CASSGRGTAPKQFF
TGTGCCAGCAGTGGGAGAGGGACAGCGCCTAAGCAGTTCTTC
>TRBJ1-1|TRBV5-3|TRBD1|few|15
CARSSAQGLNTEAFF
TGTGCCAGAAGCTCCGCACAGGGGTTGAACACTGAAGCTTTCTTT
>TRBJ2-1|TRBV27|.|.|15
CASTLIGGIYNEQFF
TGTGCCAGCACCCTTATTGGGGGGATTTACAATGAGCAGTTCTTC
>TRBJ2-7|TRBV7-8|TRBD2|.|15
CASSRYSGVSYEQYF
TGTGCCAGCAGCAGATACAGCGGGGTCTCATACGAGCAGTACTTC
>TRBJ2-7|TRBV5-1|TRBD2|.|16
CASSDSTSGSSYEQYF
TGCGCCAGCAGCGACTCGACTAGCGGAAGTTCCTACGAGCAGTACTTC
>TRBJ1-2|TRBV5-8|TRBD1|.|10
CASSFAWDSF
TGTGCCAGCAGCTTTGCATGGGACAGCTTC
>TRBJ2-7|TRBV9|TRBD2|.|14
CASSPRTSVYEQYF
TGTGCCAGCAGCCCACGGACTAGTGTCTACGAGCAGTACTTC
>TRBJ2-3|TRBV4-3|TRBD2|.|17
CASSQEAGTSGTHGAVF
TGCGCCAGCAGCCAAGAGGCGGGGACTAGCGGGACCCACGGCGCAGTATTT
>TRBJ2-3|TRBV7-9|.|.|16
CASSRFRGMSTDTQYF
TGTGCCAGCAGCCGATTCCGGGGGATGAGCACAGATACGCAGTATTTT
>TRBJ2-1|TRBV5-1|.|few|16
CASSLLGTMANNEQFF
TGCGCCAGCAGTCTACTCGGGACAATGGCTAACAATGAGCAGTTCTTC
>TRBJ1-5|TRBV29-1|TRBD1|.|13
CSVRTGGNQPQHF
TGCAGCGTTCGGACAGGGGGCAATCAGCCCCAGCATTTT
>TRBJ2-7|TRBV27|TRBD1|.|14
CASRAGTGDYEQYF
TGTGCCAGCAGGGCCGGGACAGGGGATTACGAGCAGTACTTC
>TRBJ2-5|TRBV11-3|.|once|13
CASSEGLQETQYF
TGTGCCAGCAGCGAGGGACTCCAAGAGACCCAGTACTTC
>TRBJ2-5|TRBV5-4|TRBD1|.|14
CASSRQGARETQYF
TGTGCCAGCAGCCGACAGGGGGCGAGGGAGACCCAGTACTTC
>TRBJ2-1|TRBV25-1|TRBD1|.|15
CASSGIPRQGPRKFF
TGTGCCAGCAGTGGAATACCCCGACAGGGGCCAAGGAAGTTCTTC
>TRBJ2-5|TRBV5-3|TRBD1|.|15
CARSSPGQGSFFPNF
TGTGCCAGAAGCTCACCGGGACAGGGATCCTTCTTCCCAAACTTC
>TRBJ2-1|TRBV19|.|.|13
CASSIVEGNEQFF
TGTGCCAGTAGTATAGTTGAGGGTAATGAGCAGTTCTTC
>TRBJ2-5|TRBV15|.|.|14
CATSRDRTQETQYF
TGTGCCACCAGCAGAGATAGGACTCAAGAGACCCAGTACTTC
>TRBJ2-7|TRBV19|TRBD1|.|15
CASSAGTGVRHEQYF
TGTGCCAGTAGTGCCGGGACAGGGGTAAGGCACGAGCAGTACTTC
>TRBJ2-2|TRBV6-5|.|few|13
CASSYIRAGELFF
TGTGCCAGCAGTTATATACGCGCGGGGGAGCTGTTTTTT
>TRBJ2-7|TRBV5-1|TRBD2|.|13
CASSWNSGGEQYF
TGCGCCAGCAGCTGGAATAGCGGGGGCGAGCAGTACTTC
>TRBJ1-1|TRBV10-2|.|.|16
CASSGNDSPLNTEAFF
TGCGCCAGCAGCGGAAATGACAGCCCACTGAACACTGAAGCTTTCTTT
>TRBJ1-3|TRBV7-9|.|.|15
CSSSLGGHSGNTIYF
TGTTCCAGCAGCTTAGGTGGGCACTCTGGAAACACCATATATTTT
>TRBJ2-5|TRBV4-3|TRBD1|.|15
CASSQGDRVQETQYF
TGCGCCAGCAGCCAAGGAGACAGGGTTCAAGAGACCCAGTACTTC